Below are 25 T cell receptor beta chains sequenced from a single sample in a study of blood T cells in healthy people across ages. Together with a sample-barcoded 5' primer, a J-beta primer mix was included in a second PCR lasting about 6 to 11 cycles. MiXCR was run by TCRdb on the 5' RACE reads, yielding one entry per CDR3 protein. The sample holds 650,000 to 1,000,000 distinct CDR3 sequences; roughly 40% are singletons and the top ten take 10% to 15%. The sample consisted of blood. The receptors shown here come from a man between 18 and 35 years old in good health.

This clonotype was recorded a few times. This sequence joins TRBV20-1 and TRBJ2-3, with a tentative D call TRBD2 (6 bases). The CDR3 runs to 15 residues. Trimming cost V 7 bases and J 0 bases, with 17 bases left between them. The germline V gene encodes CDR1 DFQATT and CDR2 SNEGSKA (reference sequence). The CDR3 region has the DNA TGCAGTGGTACACCGGGACTGACTAGCACAGATACGCAGTATTTT. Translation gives CSGTPGLTSTDTQYF.

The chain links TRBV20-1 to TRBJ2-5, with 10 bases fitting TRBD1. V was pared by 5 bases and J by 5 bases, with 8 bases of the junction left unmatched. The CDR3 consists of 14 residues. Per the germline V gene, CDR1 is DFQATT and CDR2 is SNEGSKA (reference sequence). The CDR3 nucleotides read TGCAGTGCTGGTGGACAGGGGGTACGGGAGACCCAGTACTTC. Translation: CSAGGQGVRETQYF.

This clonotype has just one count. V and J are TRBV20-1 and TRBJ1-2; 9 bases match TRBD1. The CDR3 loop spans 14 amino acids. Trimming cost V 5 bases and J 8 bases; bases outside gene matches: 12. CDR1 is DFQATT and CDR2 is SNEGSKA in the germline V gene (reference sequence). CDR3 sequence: CSAGPPGQGGGYTF. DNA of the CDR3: TGCAGTGCTGGACCGCCGGGACAGGGTGGGGGCTACACCTTC.

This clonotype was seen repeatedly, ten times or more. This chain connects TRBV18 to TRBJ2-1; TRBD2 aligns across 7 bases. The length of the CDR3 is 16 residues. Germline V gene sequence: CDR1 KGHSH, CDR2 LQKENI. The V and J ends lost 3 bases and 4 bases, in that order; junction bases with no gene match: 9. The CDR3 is CASSPSSAGVYNEQFF. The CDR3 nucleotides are TGTGCCAGCTCACCCTCCTCGGCGGGGGTTTACAATGAGCAGTTCTTC.

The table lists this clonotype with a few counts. The CDR3 region is CASHPFAGGGTDTQYF. CDR3 nucleotide sequence: TGTGCCAGCCACCCCTTTGCGGGGGGCGGTACAGATACGCAGTATTTT. V and J are TRBV25-1 and TRBJ2-3, with 8 bases identical to TRBD2. Looked up from germline, CDR1 is MGHDK and CDR2 is SYGVNS. This CDR3 contains 16 residues. The junction had 13 bases not matched to a gene; V was cut back by 8 bases and J by 3 bases. The variable domain in full, completed from reference TRBV25-1 and TRBJ2-3, reads EADIYQTPRYLVIGTGKKITLECSQTMGHDKMYWYQQDPGMELHLIHYSYGVNSTEKGDLSSESTVSRIRTEHFPLTLESARPSHTSQYLCASHPFAGGGTDTQYFGPGTRLTVL.

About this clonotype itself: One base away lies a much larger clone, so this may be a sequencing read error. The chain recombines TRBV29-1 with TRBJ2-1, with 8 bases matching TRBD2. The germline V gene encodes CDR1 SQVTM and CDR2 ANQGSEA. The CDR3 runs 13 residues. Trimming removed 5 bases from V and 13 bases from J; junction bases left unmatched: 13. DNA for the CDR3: TGCAGCGTTATGGCGGGGGGCCGGGAGACCCAGTTCTTC. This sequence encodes CSVMAGGRETQFF.

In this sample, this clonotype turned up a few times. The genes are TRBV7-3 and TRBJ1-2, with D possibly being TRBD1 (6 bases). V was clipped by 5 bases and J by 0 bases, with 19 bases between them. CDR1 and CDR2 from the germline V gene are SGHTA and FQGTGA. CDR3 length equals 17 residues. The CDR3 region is CASSRPGQIQANYGYTF. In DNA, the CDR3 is TGTGCCAGCAGCCGCCCTGGACAGATACAGGCTAACTATGGCTACACCTTC. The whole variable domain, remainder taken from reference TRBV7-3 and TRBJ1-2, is GAGVSQTPSNKVTEKGKYVELRCDPISGHTALYWYRQSLGQGPEFLIYFQGTGAADDSGLPNDRFFAVRPEGSVSTLKIQRTERGDSAVYLCASSRPGQIQANYGYTFGSGTRLTVV.

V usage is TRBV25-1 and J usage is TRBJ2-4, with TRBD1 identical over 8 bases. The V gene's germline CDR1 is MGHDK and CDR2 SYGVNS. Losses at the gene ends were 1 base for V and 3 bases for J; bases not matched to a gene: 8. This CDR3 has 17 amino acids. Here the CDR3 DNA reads TGTGCCAGCAGTGAATCCCTGACAGGGGACGTCAAAAACATTCAGTACTTC. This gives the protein CASSESLTGDVKNIQYF. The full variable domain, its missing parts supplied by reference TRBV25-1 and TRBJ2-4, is EADIYQTPRYLVIGTGKKITLECSQTMGHDKMYWYQQDPGMELHLIHYSYGVNSTEKGDLSSESTVSRIRTEHFPLTLESARPSHTSQYLCASSESLTGDVKNIQYFGAGTRLSVL.

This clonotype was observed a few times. The CDR3 nucleotides read TGTGCCAGCAGTTCAACAGGCCGGCCGGGATATGGCTACACCTTC. Encoded protein: CASSSTGRPGYGYTF. This chain connects TRBV28 to TRBJ1-2; D perhaps matches TRBD1 (5 bases). Germline V gene lookup returns CDR1 MDHEN and CDR2 SYDVKM. The CDR3 runs 15 residues. Trimming removed 4 bases at V and 5 bases at J, with 17 bases between.

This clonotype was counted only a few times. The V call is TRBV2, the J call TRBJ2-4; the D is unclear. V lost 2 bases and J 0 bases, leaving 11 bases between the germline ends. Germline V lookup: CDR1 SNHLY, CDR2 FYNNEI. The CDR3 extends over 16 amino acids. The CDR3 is CASSEKVLLAKNIQYF. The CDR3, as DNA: TGTGCCAGCAGTGAAAAAGTGCTTCTAGCCAAAAACATTCAGTACTTC.

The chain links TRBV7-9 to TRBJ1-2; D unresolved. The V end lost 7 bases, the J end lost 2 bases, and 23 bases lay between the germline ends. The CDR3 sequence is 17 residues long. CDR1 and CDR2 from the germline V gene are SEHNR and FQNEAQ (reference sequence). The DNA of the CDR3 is TGTGCCAGCATCAACGCCGGGTCTCAACTGTTAAACTATGGCTACACCTTC. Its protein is CASINAGSQLLNYGYTF.

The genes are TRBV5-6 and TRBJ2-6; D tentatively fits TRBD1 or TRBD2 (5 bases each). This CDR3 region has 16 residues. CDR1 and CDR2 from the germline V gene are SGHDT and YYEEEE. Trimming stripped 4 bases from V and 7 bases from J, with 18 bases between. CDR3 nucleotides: TGTGCCAGCAGCGGGGCCGGGACGGAATTCGCCAACGTCCTGACTTTC. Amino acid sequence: CASSGAGTEFANVLTF.

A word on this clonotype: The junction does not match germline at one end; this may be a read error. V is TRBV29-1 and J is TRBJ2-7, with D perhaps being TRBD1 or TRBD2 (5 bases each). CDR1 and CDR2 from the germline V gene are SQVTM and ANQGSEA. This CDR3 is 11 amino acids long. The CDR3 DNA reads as TGCAGCTCCCGGGACGGCTCCGAGGAGTACTTC. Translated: CSSRDGSEEYF.

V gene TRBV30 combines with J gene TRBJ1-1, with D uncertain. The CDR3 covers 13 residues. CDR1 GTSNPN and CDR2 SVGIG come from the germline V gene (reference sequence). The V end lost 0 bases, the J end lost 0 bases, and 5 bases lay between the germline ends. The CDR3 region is CAWSVGVNTEAFF. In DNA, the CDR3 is TGTGCCTGGAGTGTCGGGGTGAACACTGAAGCTTTCTTT.

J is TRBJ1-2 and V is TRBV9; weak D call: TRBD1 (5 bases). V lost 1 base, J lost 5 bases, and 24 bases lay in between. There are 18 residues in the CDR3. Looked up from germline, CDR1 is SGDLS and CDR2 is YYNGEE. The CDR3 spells CASSVTRAPTNGAYGYTF. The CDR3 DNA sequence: TGTGCCAGCAGCGTAACCCGGGCCCCAACTAACGGGGCTTATGGCTACACCTTC.

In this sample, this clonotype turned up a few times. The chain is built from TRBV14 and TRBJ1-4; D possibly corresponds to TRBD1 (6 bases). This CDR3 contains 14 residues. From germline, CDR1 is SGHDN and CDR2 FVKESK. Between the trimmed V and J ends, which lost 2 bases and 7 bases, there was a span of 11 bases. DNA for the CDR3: TGTGCCAGCAGCCAAATCAGGGGTTCTGAAAAACTGTTTTTT. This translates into CASSQIRGSEKLFF.

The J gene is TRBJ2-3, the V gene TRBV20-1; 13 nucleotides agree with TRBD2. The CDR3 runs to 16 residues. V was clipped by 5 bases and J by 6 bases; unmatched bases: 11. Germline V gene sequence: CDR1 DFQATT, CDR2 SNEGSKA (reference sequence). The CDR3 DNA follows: TGCAGTGCTCCTAACGCACTAGCGGGGGGGCAGGATACGCAGTATTTT. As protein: CSAPNALAGGQDTQYF.

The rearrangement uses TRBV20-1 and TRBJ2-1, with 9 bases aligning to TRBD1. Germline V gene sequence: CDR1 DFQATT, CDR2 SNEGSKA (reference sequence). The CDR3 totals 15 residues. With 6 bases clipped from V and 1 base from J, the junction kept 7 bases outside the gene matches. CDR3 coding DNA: TGCAGTGCCTTATTAGGGACAGGGTCCTACAATGAGCAGTTCTTC. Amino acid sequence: CSALLGTGSYNEQFF.

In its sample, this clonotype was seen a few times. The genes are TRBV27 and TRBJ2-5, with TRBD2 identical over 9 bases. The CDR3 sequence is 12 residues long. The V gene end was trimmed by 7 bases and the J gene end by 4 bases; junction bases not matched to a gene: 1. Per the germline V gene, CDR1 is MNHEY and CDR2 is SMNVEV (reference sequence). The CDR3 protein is CASKTSGETQYF. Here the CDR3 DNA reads TGTGCCAGCAAGACTAGCGGAGAGACCCAGTACTTC.

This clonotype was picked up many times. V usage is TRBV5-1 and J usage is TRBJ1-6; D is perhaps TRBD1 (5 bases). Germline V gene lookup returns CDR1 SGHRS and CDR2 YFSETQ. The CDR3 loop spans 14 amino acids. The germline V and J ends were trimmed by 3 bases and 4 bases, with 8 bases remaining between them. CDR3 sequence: CASSSDTYNSPLHF. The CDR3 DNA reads TGCGCCAGCAGCTCGGACACTTATAATTCACCCCTCCACTTT.

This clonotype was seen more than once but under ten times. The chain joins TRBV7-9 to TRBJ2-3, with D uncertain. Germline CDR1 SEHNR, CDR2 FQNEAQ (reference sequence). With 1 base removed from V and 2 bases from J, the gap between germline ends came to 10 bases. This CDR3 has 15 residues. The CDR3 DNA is TGTGCCAGCAGCTTAGATCTCTTCTCCACAGATACGCAGTATTTT. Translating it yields CASSLDLFSTDTQYF.

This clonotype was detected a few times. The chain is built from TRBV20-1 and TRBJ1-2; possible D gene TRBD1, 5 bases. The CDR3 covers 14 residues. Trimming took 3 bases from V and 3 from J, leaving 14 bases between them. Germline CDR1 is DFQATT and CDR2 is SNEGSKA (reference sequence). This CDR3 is CSARGLRDHYGYTF. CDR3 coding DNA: TGCAGTGCTAGGGGGCTGAGGGACCACTATGGCTACACCTTC.

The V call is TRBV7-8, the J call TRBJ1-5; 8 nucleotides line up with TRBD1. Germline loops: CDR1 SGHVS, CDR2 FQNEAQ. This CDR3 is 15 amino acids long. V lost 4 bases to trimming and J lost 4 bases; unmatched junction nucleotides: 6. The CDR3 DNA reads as TGTGCCAGCAGCTCGGGCGGACAGGGAAATCAGCCCCAGCATTTT. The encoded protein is CASSSGGQGNQPQHF.

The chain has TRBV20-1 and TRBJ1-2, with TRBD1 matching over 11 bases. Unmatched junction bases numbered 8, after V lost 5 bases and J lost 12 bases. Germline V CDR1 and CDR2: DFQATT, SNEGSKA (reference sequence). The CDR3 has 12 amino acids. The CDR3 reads CSAHWTGGRDTF. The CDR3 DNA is TGCAGTGCTCATTGGACAGGGGGCAGGGACACCTTC.

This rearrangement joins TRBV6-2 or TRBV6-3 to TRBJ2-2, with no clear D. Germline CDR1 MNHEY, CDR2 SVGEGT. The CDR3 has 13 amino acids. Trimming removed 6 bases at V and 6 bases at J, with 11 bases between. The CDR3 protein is CASSYTGPGELFF. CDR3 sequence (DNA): TGTGCCAGCAGCTACACGGGCCCCGGGGAGCTGTTTTTT.